This TCR beta chain was profiled in a study of cytomegalovirus exposure and HLA in healthy donors listed by TCRdb under 2017. With respect to the entire study: In an earlier analysis of fewer than 750 of the donors, 250 to 350 Gb of sequence data and approximately 120 million unique TCR beta sequences from about 190 million T cells were reported. The later analysis used no new phenotypic data to find candidate immune exposures, relying instead on TCR beta sequences and their occurrence across donors. Typing coverage varied by locus: 629-630 donors for A, B, C, DRB1 and DQB1; roughly 520 for DQA1; about 600 for DPA1; more than 450 for DPB1. Alongside the repertoire data, information on donor age, sex, ethnicity and CMV serostatus was compiled. Genome-wide SNP genotypes for about 65% of the 666 donors were used in a later genetic analysis, which treated that subset as a discovery cohort. The study used immunosequencing to profile the T cell repertoires of 670 or so subjects and linked those repertoires to cytomegalovirus serostatus. Besides the first cohort of around 700 subjects, a separate validation cohort made up of around 120 different subjects was used. High-throughput TCR immunosequencing, statistical association of individual TCRs with disease status, and machine learning were combined to predict cytomegalovirus infection status. Every discovery cohort repertoire had been produced on one sequencing platform. A later analysis re-examined previously published TCR beta repertoires from roughly 650 donors and added high-resolution HLA genotyping to investigate patterns of TCR occurrence. Among about 360 genotyped donors of the cohort, an average of approximately 250,000 unique TCR beta nucleotide sequences were sequenced per donor, around 20% of them non-productive. Because of strong linkage in the cohort, five DR-DQ haplotypes were treated as single units for association and clustering. The study aimed to test whether cataloging public T cell receptors could reveal signatures of past pathogen exposure. Of the roughly 400 genotyped donors, roughly 80% were placed in the genetic ancestry cluster associated with self-reported Caucasian donors. Approximately 300 gigabases of sequencing data and about 92 million unique TCR sequences made up an early release that covered 500 to 700 HLA-typed donors. HLA typing included class I and class II loci at four-digit resolution. An earlier analysis of around 540 of the donors applied high-throughput TCR beta sequencing to assess whether each TCR beta V gene segment acted as functional or pseudogenic. Study-wide findings and limitations: In a later analysis, most CMV-associated TCR beta chains were found to appear HLA-restricted, with HLA associations seemingly driven largely by CMV exposure. A group of highly shared sequence variants was considered likely to be a technical artifact of the sequencing pipeline. In a later genetic analysis, a missense DCLRE1C variant was associated with V-gene and J-gene trimming of TCR beta chains, and the association was replicated in an independent cohort. A further reported finding was that TCR beta sequences accurately predicted the HLA-A and HLA-B alleles for most subjects in the first cohort. In the study, around 160 TCR beta chains were listed as associated with cytomegalovirus. A later genetic analysis reported fewer N-insertions in productive TCRs among donors in an Asian-associated ancestry cluster than the approximately 700-donor mean. Roughly uniform sequencing depth across donors was assumed in presence/absence analyses, although this assumption may not hold. A later analysis found that TCR association rates varied across HLA loci, with DRB1 alleles showing the most associated TCRs and HLA-C alleles the fewest. An earlier analysis of roughly 570 of the donors showed that most TCR beta V segments appeared in productive rearrangements either about 90% or about 30% of the time, which broadly matched IMGT annotations. Some IMGT-functional V segments, including TRBV6-2 and TRBV6-3, could not be told apart with the 87-base-pair reads, so those segments were excluded. The only immune exposure information available for the cohort was CMV serostatus. The classifier was reported to diagnose cytomegalovirus status with high specificity and sensitivity in both the original and validation cohorts. Three of the identified cytomegalovirus-associated TCR beta chains were confirmed in vitro to be specific for cytomegalovirus antigens. Because HLA typing was unavailable for some donors at each locus, only the typed subset was used in association tests. Correlated functional status among segregating V segments might be attributable to linkage disequilibrium, but an unknown experimental factor could not be ruled out. In a later analysis, HLA-associated TCR beta chains were found to be more clonally expanded and to have lower generation probabilities than equally common non-associated chains. Because counts were too low, 15 to 20 rarely observed V segments, including chromosome 9 orphons, were excluded from the earlier analysis of around 640 of the donors. The authors suggested that the approach could potentially be generalized to other disease states and immunological phenotypes. According to a later analysis, parvovirus B19, influenza, CMV and Epstein-Barr virus appeared linked to several top co-occurrence clusters. Most TCR sequences were seen in very few donors, while some public TCRs were found in many individuals. This cohort had only TCR beta chains sequenced, and the lack of alpha or paired-chain data limited which features could be detected. Assigning TCR associations to individual alleles was difficult when HLA alleles, especially DR and DQ, strongly co-occurred. Specific HLA alleles were associated with 15,000 to 20,000 TCR beta sequences at a false discovery rate of 0.05 in a later analysis.

In total, approximately 700 healthy bone marrow donors made up the cohort. At the time of sampling, all cohort members were nominally healthy, though unrecorded immune exposures were likely present. The donor tested CMV seronegative, placing the donor among the 350 or so seronegative members of the cohort. A peripheral blood sample was collected from each donor, and TCR beta sequencing was performed on peripheral blood mononuclear cells. Genomic DNA extraction from the blood cell samples was performed with the Qiagen DNeasy Blood Extraction Kit. This clone was seen just once. Its cognate antigen has yet to be identified. Base quality data are lacking; no much larger clone is found one base away. Library prep was done by the immunoSEQ multiplex PCR assay. The multiplex PCR relied on a mix of 60 forward primers for TCR Vbeta segments and 13 reverse primers for TCR Jbeta segments. The CDR3 region of rearranged TCR beta genes was amplified from genomic DNA by a multiplex PCR assay. The amplified TCR beta libraries were sequenced on the Illumina HiSeq System as 87-base-pair reads. Processing in the source paper ran as follows. In a later analysis, some 80 million unique TCR beta chains were counted across the roughly 610 repertoires, and roughly 11 million of these chains were shared by at least two donors. Raw reads were error-corrected and collapsed into unique sequences by a nearest-neighbor algorithm in which closely related sequences were merged to remove PCR and sequencing errors. CDR3 sequences were aligned to IMGT reference sequences to assign V, D and J gene segments. For a sequence to be retained, a match of at least six nucleotides was required to both a V gene segment and a J gene segment. Rearrangements were called productive when the CDR3 lacked stop codons and stayed in frame with V and J; all others were non-productive. Following IMGT convention, CDR3 was defined as the stretch from the second conserved V-encoded cysteine to the conserved J-encoded phenylalanine. In an earlier analysis of 587 of the donors, sequences lacking an unambiguous match to a single V gene segment were excluded. In an earlier analysis of 587 of the donors, a V segment was called functional when productive rearrangements were above 56.7%, and segregating when the standard deviation between donors exceeded 5%. A statistical classification framework was built for diagnosing cytomegalovirus status from the catalog of TCR beta chain sequences. V and J gene assignment, in a later analysis, came from comparing TCR nucleotide sequences with IMGT/GENE-DB human TR gene sequences. The TCRdist pipeline was used in a later analysis to assign CDR3 sequences and most-parsimonious VDJ recombination scenarios. In a later analysis, each TCR beta chain was defined by its CDR3 amino acid sequence together with its V-gene family, and reads without a unique V-gene family were excluded. A later analysis removed nearly 600 highly shared, low-generation-probability nucleotide sequences to deal with suspected cross-contamination and a sequencing artifact. For each public chain, a later analysis derived a clonal expansion index from normalized ranks of inferred template counts within each repertoire. A later analysis computed generation probabilities with a VDJ recombination model fitted to out-of-frame rearrangements, and checked the results against IGoR. Hypergeometric tests were used in a later analysis to score TCR-TCR, TCR-HLA and TCR-CMV co-occurrence, with a repertoire-size bias correction applied to the TCR pairs. In a later analysis, false discovery rates were estimated by permuting HLA or CMV assignments 20 times. In a later analysis, co-occurring TCRs were grouped using DBSCAN, with TCRdist sequence similarity added in when clustering inside HLA-allele-positive subsets. Co-occurrence clustering excluded repertoires with fewer than 30,000 or more than 120,000 public chains, plus five with anomalous nucleotide sharing. Here the immuneACCESS table is served through TCRdb, limited to in-frame sequences with V and J called. Missing clones are a known gap in these copies; in checked studies unresolved V genes cover under half, and the rest lacks a known reason. Clone size and V and J calls were adopted from that table, with D and trimming inferred from the DNA. A total of around 140,000 clones appear in this sample, over 75% of them only once. The leading ten clones occupy less than 3.5% of the sample.

The germline V gene specifies SGHTA as CDR1 and FQGNSA as CDR2. Spanning cysteine to phenylalanine, the CDR3 consists of 13 amino acids. Solely the CDR3 DNA is kept, with 39 bases framed from the first base. V and J lose 8 bases and 3 bases, and a span of 14 bases separates them. Recombination linked TRBV7-2 to TRBJ2-7; TRBD2 is a weak D gene call, 6 bases matching. The receptor was derived from a woman under 40 in good health and CMV-seronegative. Material for sequencing was PBMCs. DNA sequence: TGTGCCAGCGCCCGGGACTCCTTCTACGAGCAGTACTTC. Translated, this gives CASARDSFYEQYF.